This T cell receptor (beta chain) was identified during a study of T cell clusters in autoimmune cytopenias. TRB rearrangements were amplified by touch-down multiplex PCR with mixed TRB-A/B primers. With the multiplex PCR reads reprocessed, TCRdb shows one record per CDR3 protein and no DNA. The repertoire shows under 8,000 distinct CDR3 sequences; the top ten hold roughly 9.9%. Some 38,000 genome equivalents of blood DNA were amplified for TRB. Its frequency marks this clonotype as medium-sized. Its antigen is as yet unknown. General observations from the study: TRB repertoire shifts in secondary cytopenia and chronic lymphocytic leukemia mostly reflected lymphoma, not autoimmunity. The T cell clusters came from computational analysis alone and lack functional validation.

The CDR3 totals 11 residues. CDR1 and CDR2 from the germline V gene are GTSNPN and SVGIG (reference sequence). The same sample was also studied in work on T cell repertoires in aging, cancer and after chemotherapy. As that report states: Repeat sampling of healthy donors over several months to years showed clear clonal overlap. In cancer patients, declining TCR diversity with age involved lost richness and lost evenness.

The clonotype comes from a human donor in good health. Sequencing was carried out using peripheral blood. The chain is built from TRBV30 and TRBJ1-6; TCRdb returns TRBD1, unconfirmable since there is no DNA. CDR3 amino acids: CAWSYREPLHF.